The sequence of this T cell receptor beta chain was determined in a study of T cell responses to AZD1222 COVID-19 vaccine listed by TCRdb under 2021. Context from the whole study: TCR sequencing was performed for roughly 250 trial participants, of whom around 200 were given two doses of AZD1222 and approximately 26 were given two doses of MenACWY control vaccine. Trial participants were enrolled by age into 18-55, 56-69 and 70-plus year subgroups, with roughly 160, 29 and 62 TCR-sequenced participants respectively.

Broader findings and caveats from the paper: Reportedly, almost half of the unique spike-specific TCRs recognized epitopes lying outside the regions that are mutated in the B.1.351 and B.1.1.7 variants. A significant rise in spike-specific TCR breadth and depth was observed after two AZD1222 doses relative to day 0 and relative to MenACWY recipients. Participants were mostly white British, with more females than males. The authors suggested clonal diversity may have been underestimated. Vaccine-associated CD4 TCRs spanned the whole spike protein, with dominant responses in regions 160-218 and 743-854. Because no day 14 peak-response samples were available, repertoires were characterized only after the peak T cell response. In the small 56-69-year group, the increase in depth fell short of significance, most likely because of low power. Conclusions about previously exposed vaccinees were limited because only six or seven AZD1222 recipients were SARS-CoV-2 seropositive at baseline.

Taken with the paper, the label for time point translates to: baseline before first vaccination. What the treatment or condition label conveys for this sample: meningococcal conjugate vaccine given as trial control. Vaccinee samples were obtained from the UK trials COV001 and COV002, which included a single-blind randomized controlled phase 2/3 trial of AZD1222 (ChAdOx1 nCoV-19) in healthy adults. Trial participant PBMC samples were collected at day 0 and day 28 after the second dose for TCRbeta chain sequencing. The CDR3 regions of human TCRbeta chains were subjected to immunosequencing. As for the authors' bioinformatics: TCRs in the repertoires were matched against a reference library of SARS-CoV-2-specific TCRs that had been generated with the MIRA antigen-specificity platform. Breadth was defined as the fraction of unique TCRs that were SARS-CoV-2-associated. Depth was defined as the fraction of total T cells that were SARS-CoV-2-associated. Each spike-specific TCR was assigned to its reactive spike region and to a CD4 or CD8 class using the MIRA data. Log10-transformed breadth and depth values were compared by one-way ANOVA with Sidak's multiple comparisons tests. What TCRdb holds here is the immuneACCESS table cut down to in-frame rearrangements. Part of the clones is not present; checked against another copy, under half of the missing clones reflect an unresolved V gene, and the others are unexplained. From that table come the V and J calls and clone size; the DNA was used to work out D and trimming. This sample holds about 110,000 clones; roughly 86% were observed only once. The ten largest clonotypes hold 10% to 15% of the sample.

Comments on this clone: Its antigen is unknown. The sample holds no much larger clone one base away, and base qualities are not on file.

The junction carries 19 bases between V and J, which are trimmed by 7 bases and 5 bases respectively. From cysteine to phenylalanine, the CDR3 is 14 amino acids long. The CDR3 DNA has 42 bases and is translated from base 1. CDR1 and CDR2, per the germline V gene (reference sequence), are SGHKS and YYEKEE. Sequenced here: peripheral blood, sampled on day 0 of MenACWY control vaccination. This sequence was found in an adult in good health. The chain was built from TRBV5-5 and TRBJ2-7; the D segment could be TRBD1, given 6 matching bases. The CDR3 region: CASPGGQDRDEQYF. The DNA reads TGTGCCAGCCCTGGGGGCCAGGATCGGGACGAGCAGTACTTC. With the rest looked up from the reference TRBV5-5 and TRBJ2-7 genes rather than sequenced, the full variable domain is DAGVTQSPTHLIKTRGQQVTLRCSPISGHKSVSWYQQVLGQGPQFIFQYYEKEERGRGNFPDRFSARQFPNYSSELNVNALLLGDSALYLCASPGGQDRDEQYFGPGTRLTVT.